The 21 T cell receptor beta chains reported below all come from one sample, sequenced in a study of shared clonotypes between healthy human individuals. The data were produced by immunoSEQ multiplex PCR, yet TCRdb's version contains in-frame clones alone and is incomplete. This sample yields 2.5 million or so clones, of which around nine tenths are seen a single time; over 0.12% belongs to the top ten. Material: naive CD4+ T cells sorted from blood. Documented subset: CD45RA+ positively selected. The source of these receptors is a young man in good health.

The rearrangement uses TRBV25-1 and TRBJ1-2; 7 nucleotides align to TRBD1. CDR3 length: 13 residues. Germline values: CDR1 MGHDK, CDR2 SYGVNS. V dropped 6 bases and J dropped 8; count of bases not matched to a gene: 9. The CDR3, as DNA: TGTGCCAGCAGCCTAGGGGGCATCGGCGGCTACACCTTC. Translating it yields CASSLGGIGGYTF.

V usage is TRBV11-3 and J usage is TRBJ2-5; D is uncertain. Trimming removed 0 bases at V and 4 bases at J, with 15 bases between. Looked up from germline, CDR1 is SGHNT and CDR2 is YENEEA. There are 16 residues in the CDR3. The CDR3 DNA reads as TGTGCCAGCAGCTTAGATGGCCCCTTCAGAGGAGAGACCCAGTACTTC. Translation gives CASSLDGPFRGETQYF.

The chain employs TRBV20-1 and TRBJ2-3; no firm D call. Germline V gene sequence: CDR1 DFQATT, CDR2 SNEGSKA (reference sequence). Between the trimmed V and J ends, which lost 3 bases and 2 bases, there was a span of 3 bases. The CDR3 consists of 11 residues. This CDR3 is CSASTTDTQYF. Written as DNA, the CDR3 is TGCAGTGCTAGCACCACAGATACGCAGTATTTT.

The V call is TRBV29-1, the J call TRBJ2-3, with D uncertain. The CDR3 loop spans 11 amino acids. CDR1 is SQVTM and CDR2 is ANQGSEA in the germline V gene. Between the trimmed V and J ends, which lost 3 bases and 4 bases, there was a span of 5 bases. The CDR3 loop is CSVDAADTQYF. DNA for the CDR3: TGCAGCGTTGACGCAGCAGATACGCAGTATTTT.

There are a few counts of this clone. The rearrangement joins TRBV30 to TRBJ1-1; no firm D call. Germline V gene lookup returns CDR1 GTSNPN and CDR2 SVGIG (reference sequence). The V end was cut by 1 base, the J end by 0 bases, with 6 bases between. The CDR3 is 13 amino acids. Here the CDR3 reads CAWSATLNTEAFF. CDR3 DNA: TGTGCCTGGAGTGCTACATTGAACACTGAAGCTTTCTTT.

CDR3 protein: CASTAGQGGGQPQHF. CDR3 DNA: TGTGCCTCCACCGCGGGACAGGGCGGGGGTCAGCCCCAGCATTTT. V is TRBV10-3 and J is TRBJ1-5; 9 positions match TRBD1. J lost 6 bases, V lost 11 bases, and 14 bases had no gene match. The length of the CDR3 is 15 residues. Germline CDR1 reads ENHRY; CDR2 reads SYGVKD.

The chain carries TRBV19 and TRBJ2-3; TRBD1 matches 7 bases. J gave up 5 bases and V 8 bases, and 13 bases lay outside the gene matches. This CDR3 contains 15 residues. Germline values: CDR1 LNHDA, CDR2 SQIVND (reference sequence). The CDR3 sequence: CASSGTVSSIDTQYF. Here the CDR3 DNA reads TGTGCCAGTTCCGGGACAGTCTCTAGTATAGATACGCAGTATTTT.

In nucleotides, the CDR3 is TGTGCCAGTATTCATGATGGGCGGGACACCGGGGAGCTGTTTTTT. Amino acid sequence: CASIHDGRDTGELFF. The chain links TRBV19 to TRBJ2-2, with a possible D match to TRBD2 (5 bases). V gave up 7 bases and J gave up 3 bases, with 15 bases separating them. The CDR3 is made up of 15 amino acids. From germline, CDR1 is LNHDA and CDR2 SQIVND (reference sequence).

The V and J genes are TRBV4-1 and TRBJ2-5, with a weak D call TRBD1 (6 bases). CDR3 length: 15 residues. V lost 2 bases and J 0 bases, leaving 10 bases between the germline ends. The germline V gene has CDR1 MGHRA and CDR2 YSYEKL. The CDR3 loop is CASSQQQGNQETQYF. CDR3 nucleotide sequence: TGCGCCAGCAGCCAACAACAGGGAAACCAAGAGACCCAGTACTTC.

The V gene is TRBV5-5, the J gene TRBJ2-7, with D perhaps matching TRBD1 or TRBD2 (5 bases each). V gave up 4 bases and J gave up 0 bases, with 17 bases separating them. CDR3 length: 16 amino acids. Germline assignment: CDR1 SGHKS and CDR2 YYEKEE (reference sequence). The CDR3, as DNA: TGTGCCAGCAGCCTTACCCTTGGGGGACCCTCCTACGAGCAGTACTTC. Its protein is CASSLTLGGPSYEQYF. The whole variable domain, remainder taken from reference TRBV5-5 and TRBJ2-7, is DAGVTQSPTHLIKTRGQQVTLRCSPISGHKSVSWYQQVLGQGPQFIFQYYEKEERGRGNFPDRFSARQFPNYSSELNVNALLLGDSALYLCASSLTLGGPSYEQYFGPGTRLTVT.

The chain combines TRBV10-1 with TRBJ2-3, with 7 bases fitting TRBD2. The V and J ends lost 5 bases and 4 bases, in that order; junction bases with no gene match: 6. Looked up from germline, CDR1 is WNHNN and CDR2 is SYGVQD (reference sequence). There are 14 residues in the CDR3. CDR3 residues: CASSIGGGADTQYF. The CDR3 coding sequence is TGCGCCAGCAGTATCGGCGGGGGTGCAGATACGCAGTATTTT.

Only one count was recorded for this clone. This sample includes further DNA sequences coding for the same CDR3. The V and J genes are TRBV10-3 and TRBJ2-1; D is uncertain. The V gene's germline CDR1 is ENHRY and CDR2 SYGVKD. V lost 0 bases and J 9 bases, leaving 6 bases between the germline ends. The CDR3 covers 12 residues. The CDR3 sequence is CAISESVGEQFF. DNA of the CDR3: TGTGCCATCAGTGAGTCAGTGGGTGAGCAGTTCTTC.

This rearrangement joins TRBV4-1 to TRBJ1-2; D gene uncertain. The CDR3 has 15 amino acids. Germline V gives CDR1 MGHRA, CDR2 YSYEKL. Trimming stripped 1 base from V and 3 bases from J, with 12 bases between. The CDR3: CASSQGFADYYGYTF. DNA for the CDR3: TGCGCCAGCAGCCAAGGTTTTGCAGACTACTATGGCTACACCTTC.

This clone has a single count. Other DNA sequences within the sample encode an identical CDR3. The V gene is TRBV5-4, the J gene TRBJ1-4; 7 bases map to TRBD1. Germline V CDR1 and CDR2: SGHNT, YYREEE (reference sequence). With 4 bases clipped from V and 3 bases from J, the junction kept 6 bases outside the gene matches. CDR3 length equals 15 residues. The DNA for the CDR3 is TGTGCCAGCAGCAGTCGACAGGGTGCTAATGAAAAACTGTTTTTT. Translating gives CASSSRQGANEKLFF.

V usage is TRBV6-5 and J usage is TRBJ1-6; no clear D. CDR3 size: 13 residues. Trimming left V 7 bases short and J 8 bases short, with 12 bases between. The germline CDR1 and CDR2 sequences are MNHEY and SVGAGI. The DNA for the CDR3 is TGTGCCAGCAACCTGAGAGGTGATTCACCCCTCCACTTT. Protein product: CASNLRGDSPLHF.

The chain joins TRBV4-1 to TRBJ2-2; 8 nucleotides line up with TRBD1. The CDR3 consists of 14 residues. Germline CDR1 reads MGHRA; CDR2 reads YSYEKL. J lost 5 bases, V lost 7 bases, and 6 bases had no gene match. The CDR3 loop is CASTPGGRTGELFF. CDR3 sequence (DNA): TGCGCCAGCACCCCAGGGGGCCGAACCGGGGAGCTGTTTTTT.

This clone was detected only a few times. The V gene is TRBV30, the J gene TRBJ1-1, with TRBD1 matching 8 bases. This CDR3 comprises 15 residues. V was clipped by 1 base and J by 4 bases; unmatched bases: 8. Germline V gene sequence: CDR1 GTSNPN, CDR2 SVGIG (reference sequence). The CDR3 nucleotides read TGTGCCTGGAGTGAACCAGGGGGCCGGGTCACTGAAGCTTTCTTT. Translated, it gives CAWSEPGGRVTEAFF.

The sample holds one count of this clone. The CDR3 bases are TGTGCCAGCAGCCCGATCTCAATTGGGACCGGGGAGCTGTTTTTT. This gives the protein CASSPISIGTGELFF. The V gene is TRBV7-6, the J gene TRBJ2-2; D remains ambiguous. Germline CDR1 SGHVS, CDR2 FNYEAQ. V dropped 5 bases and J dropped 5 bases, with 15 bases sitting between them. The CDR3 extends over 15 amino acids.

The rearrangement uses TRBV5-8 and TRBJ1-5; perhaps TRBD1 as D (5 bases). Germline loops: CDR1 SGHTS, CDR2 YDEGEE. Trimming shortened V by 7 bases and J by 0 bases, and 14 bases separated the two germline ends. This CDR3 spans 15 amino acids. This CDR3 is CASQIQGNSNQPQHF. The DNA of the CDR3 is TGTGCCAGCCAAATTCAGGGAAATAGCAATCAGCCCCAGCATTTT.

CDR3 in DNA: TGTGCCAGCAGCTTAGAACAGGGTAACACCGGGGAGCTGTTTTTT. Encoded protein: CASSLEQGNTGELFF. This sequence joins TRBV7-9 and TRBJ2-2; weak D call: TRBD1 (6 bases). V lost 1 base to trimming and J lost 2 bases, with 8 bases between them. CDR1 SEHNR and CDR2 FQNEAQ come from the germline V gene (reference sequence). The CDR3 is 15 residues long.

The rearrangement links TRBV6-1 to TRBJ1-5; D is uncertain. Germline CDR1 and CDR2: MNHNS and SASEGT. V dropped 6 bases and J dropped 4 bases, with 10 bases sitting between them. The CDR3 runs to 13 residues. CDR3 DNA sequence: TGTGCCAGCAGGGCGAAGGAGAATCAGCCCCAGCATTTT. It encodes CASRAKENQPQHF.